Below are 20 T cell receptor beta chains sequenced from a single sample in a study of blood T cell repertoires in COVID-19. The repertoire was sequenced with immunoSEQ multiplex PCR; TCRdb's copy has only in-frame clones and lacks some. Among 270,000 or so clones listed, more than 75% were seen once. Source material: PBMCs or T cells enriched from blood (not recorded which). The receptor set was obtained from a woman aged 50 to 60 who had been exposed to COVID-19.

As for this clone: Within the sample, other DNA sequences also encode this same CDR3. This chain connects TRBV27 to TRBJ2-1; 10 bases align to TRBD2. Germline V gene lookup returns CDR1 MNHEY and CDR2 SMNVEV (reference sequence). J was trimmed by 4 bases and V by 8 bases; bases with no gene match: 5. CDR3 length: 14 amino acids. DNA of the CDR3: TGTGCCAGCCGCCCGACTAGCGGGTACAATGAGCAGTTCTTC. This translates into CASRPTSGYNEQFF.

The V call is TRBV24-1, the J call TRBJ2-3, with TRBD2 as a possible D gene (6 bases). In germline, CDR1 is KGHDR, CDR2 SFDVKD. The CDR3 runs to 13 residues. Between the trimmed V and J ends, which lost 9 bases and 5 bases, there was a span of 14 bases. The CDR3, as DNA: TGTGCCACCCTCGACTGGGGAGGAGATACGCAGTATTTT. It is translated as CATLDWGGDTQYF.

The J gene is TRBJ2-7, the V gene TRBV19, with 10 bases matching TRBD1. Per germline, CDR1 LNHDA and CDR2 SQIVND (reference sequence). This CDR3 is 15 amino acids long. Losses at the gene ends were 5 bases for V and 2 bases for J; bases not matched to a gene: 6. CDR3 DNA sequence: TGTGCCAGTAGTCCTTGGGACAGGGGTCCCTACGAGCAGTACTTC. Protein product: CASSPWDRGPYEQYF.

The V gene is TRBV3-1 (or the pseudogene TRBV3-2), the J gene TRBJ2-7; 8 bases map to TRBD1. The V gene end was trimmed by 4 bases and the J gene end by 6 bases; junction bases not matched to a gene: 5. This CDR3 contains 13 residues. Germline V CDR1 and CDR2: LGHDT, YNNKEL (reference sequence). CDR3 DNA sequence: TGTGCCAGCAGCCCTTACAGGGGGGCCGAGCAGTACTTC. Translation: CASSPYRGAEQYF.

The sample holds one count of this clone. The V and J genes are TRBV5-1 and TRBJ2-1; the D gene is possibly TRBD2 (6 bases). V gave up 0 bases and J gave up 4 bases, with 14 bases separating them. The CDR3 consists of 16 residues. CDR1 and CDR2 (germline): SGHRS, YFSETQ. The CDR3, as DNA: TGCGCCAGCAGCTTGGGGATTAGCGGAATTTACAATGAGCAGTTCTTC. It encodes CASSLGISGIYNEQFF.

The genes are TRBV2 and TRBJ1-5, with 9 bases identical to TRBD1. This CDR3 comprises 18 residues. Per the germline V gene, CDR1 is SNHLY and CDR2 is FYNNEI. After removal of 4 bases from V and 0 bases from J, the junction contained 10 bases not matched to a gene. The CDR3 sequence: CASSGVHRGLGSNQPQHF. The DNA for the CDR3 is TGTGCCAGCAGTGGAGTGCACAGGGGGCTCGGTAGCAATCAGCCCCAGCATTTT.

The chain joins TRBV9 to TRBJ1-6; 7 positions agree with TRBD1. This CDR3 region has 15 residues. The ends lost 3 bases at V and 8 bases at J; junction bases unmatched: 8. Germline CDR1 and CDR2: SGDLS and YYNGEE. The CDR3, as DNA: TGTGCCAGCAGCGCTACGGGACAGTTTGATTCACCCCTCCACTTT. The encoded protein is CASSATGQFDSPLHF. Based on the CDR3 plus reference TRBV9 and TRBJ1-6, the full variable domain is DSGVTQTPKHLITATGQRVTLRCSPRSGDLSVYWYQQSLDQGLQFLIQYYNGEERAKGNILERFSAQQFPDLHSELNLSSLELGDSALYFCASSATGQFDSPLHFGNGTRLTVT.

This clone has a single count. Other DNA sequences in the same sample also yield this CDR3. The V call is TRBV12-3 or TRBV12-4, the J call TRBJ1-2; perhaps TRBD1 as D (6 bases). V was pared by 6 bases and J by 2 bases, with 10 bases between. The CDR3 consists of 13 residues. CDR3 in amino acids: CASSSTGNYGYTF. CDR3 nucleotide sequence: TGTGCCAGCAGCTCTACAGGGAACTATGGCTACACCTTC.

V and J are TRBV3-1 (or the pseudogene TRBV3-2) and TRBJ2-5; 8 bases are shared with TRBD1. Germline V gives CDR1 LGHDT, CDR2 YNNKEL (reference sequence). The CDR3 loop spans 18 amino acids. Trimming cost V 4 bases and J 5 bases; bases outside gene matches: 18. CDR3 in amino acids: CASSPIPRPGGAGETQYF. The CDR3, as DNA: TGTGCCAGCAGCCCGATCCCCCGGCCAGGGGGCGCGGGTGAGACCCAGTACTTC.

The rearrangement links TRBV2 to TRBJ2-7, with 7 bases fitting TRBD2. Germline assignment: CDR1 SNHLY and CDR2 FYNNEI. The CDR3 length is 14 residues. The trim removed 1 base at V and 0 bases at J, leaving 0 bases unmatched. The CDR3 nucleotides read TGTGCCAGCAGTGAAGGGGACTACTCCTACGAGCAGTACTTC. This sequence encodes CASSEGDYSYEQYF.

The V call is TRBV7-2, the J call TRBJ1-2, with 7 bases matching TRBD1. With V trimmed by 6 bases and J by 2 bases, 6 bases remained unmatched. Germline lookup yields CDR1 SGHTA and CDR2 FQGNSA. The CDR3 length is 14 residues. CDR3 bases: TGTGCCAGCAGTCACGACAGGGCCAACTATGGCTACACCTTC. Translated: CASSHDRANYGYTF.

V gene TRBV19 combines with J gene TRBJ1-6, with no clear D. V was shortened by 0 bases and J by 7 bases, with 4 bases between the two germline ends. Germline V gene sequence: CDR1 LNHDA, CDR2 SQIVND (reference sequence). The CDR3 extends over 13 amino acids. The CDR3 loop reads CASSIDPNSPLHF. CDR3 coding DNA: TGTGCCAGTAGTATAGACCCAAATTCACCCCTCCACTTT.

The V call is TRBV29-1, the J call TRBJ1-1, with 7 bases matching TRBD1. This CDR3 comprises 12 residues. J gave up 2 bases and V 7 bases, and 4 bases lay outside the gene matches. The germline V gene encodes CDR1 SQVTM and CDR2 ANQGSEA. The CDR3 loop is CSGRQGNTEAFF. For the CDR3, the DNA is TGCAGCGGGCGACAGGGCAACACTGAAGCTTTCTTT.

This clone has a handful of counts. V is TRBV19 and J is TRBJ2-2; tentatively, D is TRBD2 (6 bases). V lost 7 bases to trimming and J lost 3 bases, with 18 bases between them. Germline V gene lookup returns CDR1 LNHDA and CDR2 SQIVND (reference sequence). The CDR3 length is 16 residues. CDR3 sequence (DNA): TGTGCCAGTAACCCGGGGCGGGGTTGGGACACCGGGGAGCTGTTTTTT. As protein: CASNPGRGWDTGELFF.

V and J are TRBV6-5 and TRBJ1-2; possible D gene TRBD1, 6 bases. There are 15 residues in the CDR3. Trimming removed 6 bases from V and 2 bases from J, with 16 bases in between. In germline, CDR1 is MNHEY, CDR2 SVGAGI. The CDR3 loop reads CASRTRGGLNYGYTF. The CDR3 nucleotides are TGTGCCAGCAGAACCCGGGGGGGCCTCAACTATGGCTACACCTTC.

The V and J genes are TRBV6-2 or TRBV6-3 and TRBJ2-2, with unresolved D. In germline, CDR1 is MNHEY, CDR2 SVGEGT. V shed 4 bases and J shed 8 bases, with 8 bases lying between them. The length of the CDR3 is 12 residues. The CDR3 region has the DNA TGTGCCAGCAGTTGGTCTGCGGGGGAGCTGTTTTTT. As protein: CASSWSAGELFF.

The chain uses TRBV14 and TRBJ2-2, with TRBD1 as a possible D gene (5 bases). Deletions cut 6 bases from V and 5 bases from J, with 10 bases between. This CDR3 has 13 residues. Germline V gene lookup returns CDR1 SGHDN and CDR2 FVKESK. CDR3 loop: CASRQQVTGELFF. In DNA form, the CDR3 reads TGTGCCAGCAGGCAACAGGTGACCGGGGAGCTGTTTTTT.

This clone appeared a single time. The chain couples TRBV28 to TRBJ2-1, with D possibly matching TRBD2 (6 bases). V lost 2 bases, J lost 10 bases, and 6 bases lay in between. CDR1 is MDHEN and CDR2 is SYDVKM in the germline V gene. The CDR3 contains 11 residues. The CDR3 nucleotides are TGTGCCAGCAGTTTAGCGGGGGAGCAGTTCTTC. It codes for CASSLAGEQFF.

V usage is TRBV5-6 and J usage is TRBJ2-7, with 11 bases fitting TRBD1. This CDR3 has 14 residues. The V gene end was trimmed by 5 bases and the J gene end by 6 bases; junction bases not matched to a gene: 7. Germline CDR1 is SGHDT and CDR2 is YYEEEE. The CDR3 DNA reads as TGTGCCAGCAGTACCCCGGGACAGGGGGGCGAGCAGTACTTC. Its protein product is CASSTPGQGGEQYF.

The rearrangement uses TRBV5-1 and TRBJ2-5; tentative D call: TRBD1 (6 bases). Germline assignment: CDR1 SGHRS and CDR2 YFSETQ. The V end was cut by 2 bases, the J end by 9 bases, with 8 bases between. The CDR3 runs to 11 residues. CDR3 amino acids: CASSLSGAQYF. The CDR3 DNA is TGCGCCAGCAGCTTATCAGGGGCCCAGTACTTC.